This TCR beta chain was recorded in a study of shared clonotypes between healthy human individuals. Terminally differentiated effector memory CD45RA+ cells were excluded from the naive CD8 cells, which were CD45RO-negative and positively selected for CCR7. Sequencing used immunoSEQ multiplex PCR; TCRdb keeps in-frame clones, though not all of them. The sample records around 600,000 clones, about 95% being singletons. The CDR3 spans 14 residues. Trimming cost V 2 bases and J 1 base, with 8 bases left between them. Looked up from germline, CDR1 is KGHSY and CDR2 is FQNENV. V gene TRBV16 combines with J gene TRBJ1-1, with D possibly TRBD1 on 5 matching bases. This TCR was sampled from a woman in her 30s in good health. The sample consisted of naive CD8+ T cells sorted from blood. CDR3 bases: TGTGCCAGCAGCCAAAAAGGGACGAACACTGAAGCTTTCTTT. This sequence encodes CASSQKGTNTEAFF.